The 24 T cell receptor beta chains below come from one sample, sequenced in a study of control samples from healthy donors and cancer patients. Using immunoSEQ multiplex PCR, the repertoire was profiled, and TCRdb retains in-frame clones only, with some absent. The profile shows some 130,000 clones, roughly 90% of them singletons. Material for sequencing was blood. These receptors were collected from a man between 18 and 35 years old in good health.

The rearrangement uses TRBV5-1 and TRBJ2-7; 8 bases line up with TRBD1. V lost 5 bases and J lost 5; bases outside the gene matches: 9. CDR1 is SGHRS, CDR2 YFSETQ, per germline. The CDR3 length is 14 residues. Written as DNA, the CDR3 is TGCGCCAGCAGTTATCAGGGGGCGATAGACGAGCAGTACTTC. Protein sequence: CASSYQGAIDEQYF.

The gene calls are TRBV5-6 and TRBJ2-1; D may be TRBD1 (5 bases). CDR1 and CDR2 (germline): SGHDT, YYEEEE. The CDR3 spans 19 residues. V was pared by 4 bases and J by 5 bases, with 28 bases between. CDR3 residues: CASSPVSGYLDGVNNEQFF. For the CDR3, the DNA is TGTGCCAGCAGCCCTGTGTCAGGGTATTTGGATGGGGTCAACAATGAGCAGTTCTTC. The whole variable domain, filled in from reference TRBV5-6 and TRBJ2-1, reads DAGVTQSPTHLIKTRGQQVTLRCSPKSGHDTVSWYQQALGQGPQFIFQYYEEEERQRGNFPDRFSGHQFPNYSSELNVNALLLGDSALYLCASSPVSGYLDGVNNEQFFGPGTRLTVL.

CDR3 DNA sequence: TGTGCCAGTAGTATAGCAGGCCAGCCTTCTGGGGCCAACGTCCTGACTTTC. This gives the protein CASSIAGQPSGANVLTF. This rearrangement joins TRBV19 to TRBJ2-6; D is undetermined. V gave up 1 base and J gave up 1 base, with 11 bases separating them. Germline CDR1 LNHDA, CDR2 SQIVND (reference sequence). The CDR3 has 17 residues. Using reference TRBV19 and TRBJ2-6 for the parts outside the CDR3, the full variable domain is DGGITQSPKYLFRKEGQNVTLSCEQNLNHDAMYWYRQDPGQGLRLIYYSQIVNDFQKGDIAEGYSVSREKKESFPLTVTSAQKNPTAFYLCASSIAGQPSGANVLTFGAGSRLTVL.

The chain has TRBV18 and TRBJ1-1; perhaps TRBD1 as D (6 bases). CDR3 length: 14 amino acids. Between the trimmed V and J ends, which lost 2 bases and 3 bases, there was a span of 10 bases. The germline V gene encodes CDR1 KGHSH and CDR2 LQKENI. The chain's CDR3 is CASSPFSGDTEAFF. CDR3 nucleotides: TGTGCCAGCTCACCATTCTCAGGGGACACTGAAGCTTTCTTT.

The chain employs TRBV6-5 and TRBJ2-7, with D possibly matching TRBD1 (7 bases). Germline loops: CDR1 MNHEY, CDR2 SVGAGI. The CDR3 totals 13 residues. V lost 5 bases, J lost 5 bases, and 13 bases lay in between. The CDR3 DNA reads TGTGCCAGCAGTAGGAGGGGGCTCGACGAGCAGTACTTC. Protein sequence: CASSRRGLDEQYF.

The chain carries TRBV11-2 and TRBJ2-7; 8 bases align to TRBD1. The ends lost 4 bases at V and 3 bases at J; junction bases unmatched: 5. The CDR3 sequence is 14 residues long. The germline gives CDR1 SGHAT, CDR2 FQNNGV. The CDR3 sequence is CASSSTGANYEQYF. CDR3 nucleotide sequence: TGTGCCAGCAGCTCGACAGGGGCGAACTACGAGCAGTACTTC.

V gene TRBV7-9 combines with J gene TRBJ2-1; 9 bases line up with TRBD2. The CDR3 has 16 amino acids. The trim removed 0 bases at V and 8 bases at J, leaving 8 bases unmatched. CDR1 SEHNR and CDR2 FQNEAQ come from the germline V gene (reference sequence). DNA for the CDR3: TGTGCCAGCAGCTTAGCGCCTTTAGCGGGGGCACATGAGCAGTTCTTC. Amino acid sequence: CASSLAPLAGAHEQFF.

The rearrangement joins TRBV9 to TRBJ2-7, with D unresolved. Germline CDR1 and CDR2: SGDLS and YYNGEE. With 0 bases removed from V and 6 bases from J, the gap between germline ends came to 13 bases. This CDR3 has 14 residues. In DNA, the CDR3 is TGTGCCAGCAGCGTAGGGCGGAACTCGGTCGAGCAGTACTTC. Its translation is CASSVGRNSVEQYF.

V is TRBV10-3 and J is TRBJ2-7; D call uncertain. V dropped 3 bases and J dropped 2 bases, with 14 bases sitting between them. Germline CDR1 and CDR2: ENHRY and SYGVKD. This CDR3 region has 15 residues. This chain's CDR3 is CAISELGPGTYEQYF. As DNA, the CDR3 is TGTGCCATCAGTGAATTGGGCCCCGGAACCTACGAGCAGTACTTC.

The CDR3 DNA reads TGTGCCAGCGGAGAAATGAACACTGAAGCTTTCTTT. Translation gives CASGEMNTEAFF. The V and J genes are TRBV6-5 and TRBJ1-1; D ambiguous. Trimming took 8 bases from V and 0 from J, leaving 7 bases between them. The CDR3 contains 12 residues. Germline CDR1 reads MNHEY; CDR2 reads SVGAGI.

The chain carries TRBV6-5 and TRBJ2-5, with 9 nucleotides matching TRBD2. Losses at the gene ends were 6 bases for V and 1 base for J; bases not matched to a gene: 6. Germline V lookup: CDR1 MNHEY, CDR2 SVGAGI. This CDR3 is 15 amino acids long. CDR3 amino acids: CASRARGGAQETQYF. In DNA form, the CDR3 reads TGTGCCAGCAGGGCCCGCGGGGGGGCCCAAGAGACCCAGTACTTC.

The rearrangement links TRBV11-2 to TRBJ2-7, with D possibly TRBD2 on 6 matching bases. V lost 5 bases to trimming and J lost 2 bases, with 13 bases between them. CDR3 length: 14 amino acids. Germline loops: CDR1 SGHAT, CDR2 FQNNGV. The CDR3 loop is CASSRGGTAYEQYF. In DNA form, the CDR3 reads TGTGCCAGCAGCAGAGGAGGGACTGCCTACGAGCAGTACTTC.

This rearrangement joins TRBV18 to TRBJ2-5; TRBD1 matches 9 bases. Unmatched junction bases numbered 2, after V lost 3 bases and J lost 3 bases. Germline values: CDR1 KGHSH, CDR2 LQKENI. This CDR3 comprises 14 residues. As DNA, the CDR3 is TGTGCCAGCTCACCGAGGACAGGGGAAGAGACCCAGTACTTC. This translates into CASSPRTGEETQYF.

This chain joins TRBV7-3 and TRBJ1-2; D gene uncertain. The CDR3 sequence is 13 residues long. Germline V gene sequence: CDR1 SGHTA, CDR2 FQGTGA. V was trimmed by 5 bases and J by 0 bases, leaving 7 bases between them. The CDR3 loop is CASSPDANYGYTF. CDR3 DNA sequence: TGTGCCAGCAGCCCTGATGCTAACTATGGCTACACCTTC.

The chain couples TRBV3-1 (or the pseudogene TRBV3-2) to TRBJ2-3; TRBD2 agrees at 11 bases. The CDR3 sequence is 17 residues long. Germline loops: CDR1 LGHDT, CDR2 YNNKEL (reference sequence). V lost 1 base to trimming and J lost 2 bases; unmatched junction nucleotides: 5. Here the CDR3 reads CASSQVTSGATTDTQYF. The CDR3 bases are TGTGCCAGCAGCCAAGTGACTAGCGGGGCGACCACAGATACGCAGTATTTT.

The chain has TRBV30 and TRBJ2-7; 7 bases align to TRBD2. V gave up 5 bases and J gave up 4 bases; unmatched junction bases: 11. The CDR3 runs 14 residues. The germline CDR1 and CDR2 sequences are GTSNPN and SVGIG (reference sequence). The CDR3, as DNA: TGTGCCTGGGAGCCCGGGAGGCGGGGATACGAGCAGTACTTC. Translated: CAWEPGRRGYEQYF.

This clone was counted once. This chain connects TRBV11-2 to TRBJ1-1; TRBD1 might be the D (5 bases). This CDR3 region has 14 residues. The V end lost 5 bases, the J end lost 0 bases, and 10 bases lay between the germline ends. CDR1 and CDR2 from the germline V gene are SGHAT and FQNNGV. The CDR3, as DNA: TGTGCCAGCAGCGCGGGACGGTTGAACACTGAAGCTTTCTTT. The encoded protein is CASSAGRLNTEAFF. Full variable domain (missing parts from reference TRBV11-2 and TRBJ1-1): EAGVAQSPRYKIIEKRQSVAFWCNPISGHATLYWYQQILGQGPKLLIQFQNNGVVDDSQLPKDRFSAERLKGVDSTLKIQPAKLEDSAVYLCASSAGRLNTEAFFGQGTRLTVV.

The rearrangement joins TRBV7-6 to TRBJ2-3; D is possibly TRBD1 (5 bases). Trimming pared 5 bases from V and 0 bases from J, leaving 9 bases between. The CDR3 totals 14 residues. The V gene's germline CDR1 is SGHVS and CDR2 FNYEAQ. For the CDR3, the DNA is TGTGCCAGCAGCCCGACAGCTAGCACAGATACGCAGTATTTT. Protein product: CASSPTASTDTQYF.

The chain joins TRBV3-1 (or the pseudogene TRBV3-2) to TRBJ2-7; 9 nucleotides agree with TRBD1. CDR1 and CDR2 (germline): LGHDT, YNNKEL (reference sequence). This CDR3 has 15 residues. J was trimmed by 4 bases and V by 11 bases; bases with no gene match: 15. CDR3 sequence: CAVPDPGQGNYEQYF. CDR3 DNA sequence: TGTGCCGTCCCTGACCCGGGACAGGGTAATTACGAGCAGTACTTC.

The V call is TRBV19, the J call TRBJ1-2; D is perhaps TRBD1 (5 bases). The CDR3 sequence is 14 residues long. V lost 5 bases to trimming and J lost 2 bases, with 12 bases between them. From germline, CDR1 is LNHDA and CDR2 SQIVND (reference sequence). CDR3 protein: CASSGTFSNYGYTF. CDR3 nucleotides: TGTGCCAGTAGTGGGACTTTTTCCAACTATGGCTACACCTTC.

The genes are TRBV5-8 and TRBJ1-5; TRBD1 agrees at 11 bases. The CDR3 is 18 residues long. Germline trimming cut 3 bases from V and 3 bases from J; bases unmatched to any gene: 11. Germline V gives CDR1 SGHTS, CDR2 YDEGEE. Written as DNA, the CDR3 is TGTGCCAGCAGCTGGGGGACAGGGGGAATAAATGCCAATCAGCCCCAGCATTTT. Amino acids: CASSWGTGGINANQPQHF.

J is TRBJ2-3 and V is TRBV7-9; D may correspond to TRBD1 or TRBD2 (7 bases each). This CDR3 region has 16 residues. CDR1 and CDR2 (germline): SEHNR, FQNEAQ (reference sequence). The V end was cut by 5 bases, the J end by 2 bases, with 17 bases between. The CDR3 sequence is CASSPRQGGFTDTQYF. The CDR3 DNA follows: TGTGCCAGCAGCCCTCGACAGGGAGGGTTCACAGATACGCAGTATTTT.

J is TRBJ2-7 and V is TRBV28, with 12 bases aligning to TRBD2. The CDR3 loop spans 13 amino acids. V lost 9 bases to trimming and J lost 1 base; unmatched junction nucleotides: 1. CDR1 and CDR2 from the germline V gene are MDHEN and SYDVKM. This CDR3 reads CASGLAGSYEQYF. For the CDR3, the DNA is TGTGCCAGTGGACTAGCGGGGTCCTACGAGCAGTACTTC. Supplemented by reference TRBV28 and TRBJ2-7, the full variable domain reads DVKVTQSSRYLVKRTGEKVFLECVQDMDHENMFWYRQDPGLGLRLIYFSYDVKMKEKGDIPEGYSVSREKKERFSLILESASTNQTSMYLCASGLAGSYEQYFGPGTRLTVT.

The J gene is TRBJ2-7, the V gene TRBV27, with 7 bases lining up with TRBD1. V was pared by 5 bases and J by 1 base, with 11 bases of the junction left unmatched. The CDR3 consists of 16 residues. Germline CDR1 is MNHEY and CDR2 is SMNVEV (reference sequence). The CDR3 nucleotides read TGTGCCAGCAGTCCCTCTCGACAGGGCCTTTCCTACGAGCAGTACTTC. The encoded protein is CASSPSRQGLSYEQYF.